The clone carrying this T cell receptor beta chain has a single count. The data belong to a study of control samples from healthy donors and cancer patients. Method: immunoSEQ multiplex PCR; TCRdb's copy keeps in-frame clones and lacks some. The sample holds 120,000 or so clones, more than 75% seen once. Germline values: CDR1 SGDLS, CDR2 YYNGEE. V lost 0 bases, J lost 6 bases, and 7 bases stayed unmatched. The CDR3 contains 17 residues. This chain uses TRBV9 with TRBJ2-3; 13 positions agree with TRBD2. The sequencing sample was made of blood. This TCR was recovered from a man aged 35 to 55 in good health. CDR3 amino acids: CASSVGTSGGLSDTQYF. DNA of the CDR3: TGTGCCAGCAGCGTAGGGACTAGCGGGGGACTTTCTGATACGCAGTATTTT. The variable domain in full, completed from reference TRBV9 and TRBJ2-3, reads DSGVTQTPKHLITATGQRVTLRCSPRSGDLSVYWYQQSLDQGLQFLIQYYNGEERAKGNILERFSAQQFPDLHSELNLSSLELGDSALYFCASSVGTSGGLSDTQYFGPGTRLTVL.